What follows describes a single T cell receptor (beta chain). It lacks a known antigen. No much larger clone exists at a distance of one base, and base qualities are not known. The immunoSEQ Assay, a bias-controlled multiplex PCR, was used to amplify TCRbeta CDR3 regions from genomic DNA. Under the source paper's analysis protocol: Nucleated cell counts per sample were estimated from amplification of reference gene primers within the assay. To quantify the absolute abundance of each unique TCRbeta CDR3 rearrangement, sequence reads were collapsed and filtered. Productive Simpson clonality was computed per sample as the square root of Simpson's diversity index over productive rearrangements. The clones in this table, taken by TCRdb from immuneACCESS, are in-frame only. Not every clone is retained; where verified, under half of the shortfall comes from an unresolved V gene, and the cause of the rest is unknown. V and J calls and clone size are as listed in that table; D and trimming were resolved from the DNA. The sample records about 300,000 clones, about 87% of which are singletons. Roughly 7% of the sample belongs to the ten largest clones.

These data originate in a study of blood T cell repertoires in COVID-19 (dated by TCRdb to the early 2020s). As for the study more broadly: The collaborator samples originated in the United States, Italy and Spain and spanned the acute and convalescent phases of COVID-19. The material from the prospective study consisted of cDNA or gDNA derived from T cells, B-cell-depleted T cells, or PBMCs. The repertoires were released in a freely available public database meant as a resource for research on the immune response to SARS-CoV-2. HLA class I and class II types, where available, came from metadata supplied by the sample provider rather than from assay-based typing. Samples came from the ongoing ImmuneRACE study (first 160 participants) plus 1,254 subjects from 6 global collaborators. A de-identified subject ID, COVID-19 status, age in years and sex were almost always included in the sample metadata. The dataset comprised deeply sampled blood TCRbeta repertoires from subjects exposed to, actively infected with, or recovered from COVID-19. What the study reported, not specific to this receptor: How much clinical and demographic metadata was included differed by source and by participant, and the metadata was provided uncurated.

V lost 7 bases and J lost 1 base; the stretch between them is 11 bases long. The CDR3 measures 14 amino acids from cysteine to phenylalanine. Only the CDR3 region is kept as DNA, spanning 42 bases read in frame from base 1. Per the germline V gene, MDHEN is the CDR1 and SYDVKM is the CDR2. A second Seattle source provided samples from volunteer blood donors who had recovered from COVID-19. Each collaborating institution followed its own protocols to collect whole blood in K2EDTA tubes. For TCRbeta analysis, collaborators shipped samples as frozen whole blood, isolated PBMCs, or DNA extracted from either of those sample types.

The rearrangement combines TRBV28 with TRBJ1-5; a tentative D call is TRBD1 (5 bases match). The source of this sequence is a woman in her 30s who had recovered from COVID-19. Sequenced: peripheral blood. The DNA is TGTGCCAGCACCGGGGGTTCGAGCAATCAGCCCCAGCATTTT. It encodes CASTGGSSNQPQHF.